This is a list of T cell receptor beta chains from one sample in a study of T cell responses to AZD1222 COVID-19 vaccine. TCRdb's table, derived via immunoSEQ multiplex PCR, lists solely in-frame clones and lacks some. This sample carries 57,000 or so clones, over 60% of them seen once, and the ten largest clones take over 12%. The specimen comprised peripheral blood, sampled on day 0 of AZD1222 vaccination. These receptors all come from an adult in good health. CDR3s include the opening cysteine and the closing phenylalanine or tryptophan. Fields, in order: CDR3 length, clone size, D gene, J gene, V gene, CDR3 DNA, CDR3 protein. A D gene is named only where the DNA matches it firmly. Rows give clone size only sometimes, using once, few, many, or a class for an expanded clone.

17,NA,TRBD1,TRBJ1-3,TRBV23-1,TGCGCCAGCAGTCAACCCTGGGACAGGGGACTCGGAAACACCATATATTTT,CASSQPWDRGLGNTIYF
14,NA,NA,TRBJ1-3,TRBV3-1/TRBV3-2,TGTGCCAGCAGCCCATCGGTCTCTGGAAACACCATATATTTT,CASSPSVSGNTIYF
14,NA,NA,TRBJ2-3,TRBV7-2,TGTGCCAGCAGCTCCCAGGGAAGCACAGATACGCAGTATTTT,CASSSQGSTDTQYF
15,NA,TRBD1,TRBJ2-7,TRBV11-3,TGTGCCAGCAGCTTAGGTGGGACAGGGGACTACGAGCAGTACTTC,CASSLGGTGDYEQYF
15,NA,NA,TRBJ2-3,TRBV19,TGTGCCAGTAGTCCTGATCGGGGGAGCACAGATACGCAGTATTTT,CASSPDRGSTDTQYF
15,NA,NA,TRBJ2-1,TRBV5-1,TGCGCCAGCAGCTTGAGCATGGAGGGGTACAATGAGCAGTTCTTC,CASSLSMEGYNEQFF
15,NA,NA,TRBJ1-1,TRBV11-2,TGTGCCAGCAGCTTAGTAGGGGTAGGGAACACTGAAGCTTTCTTT,CASSLVGVGNTEAFF
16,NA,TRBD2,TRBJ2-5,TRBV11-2,TGTGCCAGCAGCCCCTTGACTAGCTTTTGGCAAGAGACCCAGTACTTC,CASSPLTSFWQETQYF
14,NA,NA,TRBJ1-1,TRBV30,TGTGCCTGGAGTGTCAAGGGGGGGTACACTGAAGCTTTCTTT,CAWSVKGGYTEAFF
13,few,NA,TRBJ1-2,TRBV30,TGTGCCTGGAGGGGTCTTGTCGGATATGGCTACACCTTC,CAWRGLVGYGYTF
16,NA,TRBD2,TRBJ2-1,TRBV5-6,TGTGCCAGCAGCTTGGCCGACGCTAGCGGGGACTATGAGCAGTTCTTC,CASSLADASGDYEQFF
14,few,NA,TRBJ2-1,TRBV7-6,TGTGCCAGCACCGAAGGCCCAGGGGTAGGTGAGCAGTTCTTC,CASTEGPGVGEQFF
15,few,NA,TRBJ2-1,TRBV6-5,TGTGCCAGCAGTTCGGGACGGCCGACCTACAATGAGCAGTTCTTC,CASSSGRPTYNEQFF
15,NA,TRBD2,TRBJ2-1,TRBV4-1,TGCGCCAGCAGCTCCCGGGGAGCGGGGGCTGATGAGCAGTTCTTC,CASSSRGAGADEQFF
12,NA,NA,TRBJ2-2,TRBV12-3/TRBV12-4,TGTGCCAGCAGTCTGACCACCGGGGAGCTGTTTTTT,CASSLTTGELFF
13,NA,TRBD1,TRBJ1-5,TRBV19,TGTGCCAGTAGTGGAACAGGGGATCAGCCCCAGCATTTT,CASSGTGDQPQHF
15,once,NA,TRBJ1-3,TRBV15,TGTGCCACCAGCAGGCGACAAAGCTCTGGAAACACCATATATTTT,CATSRRQSSGNTIYF
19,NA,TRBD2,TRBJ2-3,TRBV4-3,TGCGCCAGCAGCCAAGGGCCGTACCCTAGCGGGGGTAGCACAGATACGCAGTATTTT,CASSQGPYPSGGSTDTQYF
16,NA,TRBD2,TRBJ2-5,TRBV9,TGTGCCAGCAGCACCGGACTAGCGGGGGTTCAAGAGACCCAGTACTTC,CASSTGLAGVQETQYF
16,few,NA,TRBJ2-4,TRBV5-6,TGTGCCAGCAGCTTGGCCAGCTTAGGGGCCAAAAACATTCAGTACTTC,CASSLASLGAKNIQYF
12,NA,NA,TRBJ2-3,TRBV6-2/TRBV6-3,TGTGCCAGCAGTTACTCAGGGGATACGCAGTATTTT,CASSYSGDTQYF
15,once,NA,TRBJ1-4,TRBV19,TGTGCCAGTAGTGGAACACAGTCAACTAATGAAAAACTGTTTTTT,CASSGTQSTNEKLFF
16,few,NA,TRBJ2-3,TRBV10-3,TGTGCCATCAGTGAGCTGCGGCAGACTAGCACAGATACGCAGTATTTT,CAISELRQTSTDTQYF
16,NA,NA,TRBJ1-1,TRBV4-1,TGCGCCAGCAGCCAAGATCCCCTCCAGACAGGTGGTGAAGCTTTCTTT,CASSQDPLQTGGEAFF
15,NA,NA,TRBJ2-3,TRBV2,TGTGCCAGCCTCGCGGGACAGTTTAGCACAGATACGCAGTATTTT,CASLAGQFSTDTQYF
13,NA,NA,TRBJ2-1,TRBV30,TGTGCCTGGAGCCCCCTTATGTACAATGAGCAGTTCTTC,CAWSPLMYNEQFF
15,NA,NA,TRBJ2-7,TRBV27,TGTGCCAGCAGTTTAGGGCAGGGAGGCTTCTACGAGCAGTACTTC,CASSLGQGGFYEQYF
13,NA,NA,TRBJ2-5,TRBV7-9,TGTGCCAGCAGCGGGGGCGCTTCAGAGACCCAGTACTTC,CASSGGASETQYF
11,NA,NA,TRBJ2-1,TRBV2,TGTGCCAGCGAGGTCAAAAATGAGCAGTTCTTC,CASEVKNEQFF
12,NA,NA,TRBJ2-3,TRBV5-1,TGCGCCAGCAGCTTGACAGAAGATACGCAGTATTTT,CASSLTEDTQYF
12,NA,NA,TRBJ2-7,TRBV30,TGTGCCTGGAGCGTGAGCTCCTACGAGCAGTACTTC,CAWSVSSYEQYF
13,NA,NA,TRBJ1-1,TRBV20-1,TGCAGTGCTAGTCGTGGGATATACACTGAAGCTTTCTTT,CSASRGIYTEAFF
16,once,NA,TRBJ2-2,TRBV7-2,TGTGCCAGCAGCAAGGGAATGTCAGGGTTGGCCGGGGAGCTGTTTTTT,CASSKGMSGLAGELFF
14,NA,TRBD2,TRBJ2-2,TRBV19,TGTGCCAGTAGTATACGGGGGGACACCGGGGAGCTGTTTTTT,CASSIRGDTGELFF
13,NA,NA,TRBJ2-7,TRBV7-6,TGTGCCAGCAGCCTTGACCCAACCTACGAGCAGTACTTC,CASSLDPTYEQYF
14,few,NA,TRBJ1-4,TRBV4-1,TGCGCCAGCAGCCAAGGTCGAGGGGCTGAAAAACTGTTTTTT,CASSQGRGAEKLFF
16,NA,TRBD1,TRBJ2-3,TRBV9,TGTGCCAGCAGCGTAGAGGGGACAGGGCCGACAGATACGCAGTATTTT,CASSVEGTGPTDTQYF
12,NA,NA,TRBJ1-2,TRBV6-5,TGTGCCAGCAGTTCAAGGGTCTATGGCTACACCTTC,CASSSRVYGYTF
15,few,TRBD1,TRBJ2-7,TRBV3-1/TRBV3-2,TGTGCCCCGCTCTTTGGGGACAGGGTTTATTACGAGCAGTACTTC,CAPLFGDRVYYEQYF
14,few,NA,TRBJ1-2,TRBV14,TGTGCCAGCAGCCAAGTCCCCGGACGCTATGGCTACACCTTC,CASSQVPGRYGYTF
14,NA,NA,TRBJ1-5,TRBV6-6,TGTGCCAGCGCTCCGGGTCGGAGCAATCAGCCCCAGCATTTT,CASAPGRSNQPQHF
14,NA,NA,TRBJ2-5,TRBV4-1,TGCGCCAGCAGTCCTAGGGGGTCCCAAGAGACCCAGTACTTC,CASSPRGSQETQYF
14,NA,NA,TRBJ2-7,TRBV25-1,TGTGCCAGCAGTGATAAGGGGATTCCCTACGAGCAGTACTTC,CASSDKGIPYEQYF
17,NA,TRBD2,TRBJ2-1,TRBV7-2,TGTGCCAGCAGCTCGGGACTAGCGGGGGGAAAATACAATGAGCAGTTCTTC,CASSSGLAGGKYNEQFF
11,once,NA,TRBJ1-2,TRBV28,TGTGCCAGCAGTTCTGAATATGGCTACACCTTC,CASSSEYGYTF
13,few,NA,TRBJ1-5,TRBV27,TGTGCCAGCAGTTTAATGGGCAATCAGCCCCAGCATTTT,CASSLMGNQPQHF